The 7 T cell receptor beta chains listed next were all sequenced from one sample in a study of technical replicates of blood from several donors listed by TCRdb under 2017. Receptors were amplified or captured by the immunoSEQ multiplex PCR assay. In TCRdb, the immuneACCESS table is reduced to in-frame sequences with V and J assigned. These tables do not hold every clone; where another copy was compared, an unresolved V gene accounts for under half, and the others remain unexplained. Within this sample are 45,000 to 50,000 clones, with roughly 92% of them counted one time only. The ten largest clones represent under 5% of the sample. The specimen was PBMCs. These receptors all come from a human donor in good health. Some clones in this sample may be carry-over from other donors' samples.

The gene calls are TRBV10-3 and TRBJ2-5; 9 nucleotides agree with TRBD2. The CDR3 extends over 16 amino acids. The germline V gene encodes CDR1 ENHRY and CDR2 SYGVKD. The V gene end was trimmed by 2 bases and the J gene end by 1 base; junction bases not matched to a gene: 5. DNA of the CDR3: TGTGCCATCAGTGAGGGCCTAGCGGGGTCCCAAGAGACCCAGTACTTC. Translated, it gives CAISEGLAGSQETQYF.

The rearrangement links TRBV4-1 to TRBJ1-4; perhaps TRBD1 as D (5 bases). Germline V gene lookup returns CDR1 MGHRA and CDR2 YSYEKL. The germline V and J ends were trimmed by 1 base and 8 bases, with 20 bases remaining between them. This CDR3 region has 17 residues. CDR3 in amino acids: CASSQVFRAGLWEKLFF. For the CDR3, the DNA is TGCGCCAGCAGCCAAGTCTTTAGGGCAGGGCTTTGGGAAAAACTGTTTTTT.

This clone was seen only once. This CDR3 reads CASSQTEDRLYSYEQYF. In nucleotides, the CDR3 is TGTGCCAGCAGCCAAACCGAGGACAGGTTATACTCCTACGAGCAGTACTTC. The chain carries TRBV14 and TRBJ2-7; 7 nucleotides align to TRBD1. Trimming cost V 2 bases and J 0 bases; bases outside gene matches: 10. This CDR3 spans 17 amino acids. Germline-derived CDR1 and CDR2 are SGHDN and FVKESK.

The gene calls are TRBV7-2 and TRBJ2-1; D is possibly TRBD1 (5 bases). Trimming cost V 5 bases and J 4 bases, with 9 bases left between them. This CDR3 region has 13 residues. Germline CDR1 is SGHTA and CDR2 is FQGNSA. The chain's CDR3 is CASSTGPYNEQFF. CDR3 in DNA: TGTGCCAGCAGCACAGGACCATACAATGAGCAGTTCTTC.

J is TRBJ1-4 and V is TRBV6-1, with D hard to call. This CDR3 spans 13 amino acids. Germline CDR1 is MNHNS and CDR2 is SASEGT. V was cut by 2 bases and J by 8 bases, with 9 bases left in between. CDR3 sequence reads: CASSELTREKLFF. The CDR3 DNA follows: TGTGCCAGCAGTGAATTGACCAGGGAAAAACTGTTTTTT.

The chain carries TRBV7-3 and TRBJ2-2, with a tentative D call TRBD1 (6 bases). Trimming took 8 bases from V and 4 from J, leaving 11 bases between them. The CDR3 is 13 residues long. Germline lookup yields CDR1 SGHTA and CDR2 FQGTGA. The CDR3 DNA sequence: TGTGCCAGCTCCGGGACATCCACCGGGGAGCTGTTTTTT. Translating gives CASSGTSTGELFF.

The chain uses TRBV6-6 and TRBJ2-3; 9 bases map to TRBD1. The V and J ends lost 5 bases and 1 base, in that order; junction bases with no gene match: 1. The CDR3 contains 14 residues. The germline CDR1 and CDR2 sequences are MNHNY and SVGAGI (reference sequence). DNA for the CDR3: TGTGCCAGCAGTCGACAGGGGGGCACAGATACGCAGTATTTT. Amino acids: CASSRQGGTDTQYF.